These 5 T cell receptor beta chains came from one sample sequenced in a study of blood T cell repertoires in COVID-19 (dated by TCRdb to the early 2020s). Library preparation used the immunoSEQ multiplex PCR assay. Entries here come from immuneACCESS through TCRdb and include only in-frame sequences with V and J called. Some clones fail to appear in such tables; in the studies checked, an unresolved V gene covers under half of the shortfall, and the cause of the remainder is unknown. The sample table lists about 92,000 clones, approximately 91% of them with a count of one. The ten most abundant clones make up 1.8% of the sample. Sequencing input: peripheral blood. These receptors were taken from a human donor with active COVID-19. The donor label of this sample is uncertain.

The genes are TRBV7-9 and TRBJ1-2, with 8 positions matching TRBD1. The CDR3 extends over 14 amino acids. Germline V gives CDR1 SEHNR, CDR2 FQNEAQ (reference sequence). V dropped 6 bases and J dropped 4; count of bases not matched to a gene: 7. CDR3: CASRSTGAIYGYTF. The CDR3 DNA reads as TGTGCCAGCAGGTCGACAGGGGCGATCTATGGCTACACCTTC. The variable domain in full, with the rest retrieved from reference TRBV7-9 and TRBJ1-2, is DTGVSQNPRHKITKRGQNVTFRCDPISEHNRLYWYRQTLGQGPEFLTYFQNEAQLEKSRLLSDRFSAERPKGSFSTLEIQRTEQGDSAMYLCASRSTGAIYGYTFGSGTRLTVV.

The chain recombines TRBV5-5 with TRBJ1-5, with 8 bases aligning to TRBD1. The CDR3 runs to 15 residues. J was trimmed by 0 bases and V by 4 bases; bases with no gene match: 3. Germline-derived CDR1 and CDR2 are SGHKS and YYEKEE (reference sequence). The CDR3: CASSAGQASNQPQHF. The CDR3, as DNA: TGTGCCAGCAGCGCGGGACAGGCTAGCAATCAGCCCCAGCATTTT.

The chain couples TRBV6-5 to TRBJ2-2, with TRBD1 as a possible D gene (6 bases). Trimming took off 2 bases at V and 5 bases at J, with 6 bases between the two ends. This CDR3 region has 13 residues. Germline CDR1 MNHEY, CDR2 SVGAGI. CDR3 sequence: CASSYRGTGELFF. The CDR3 nucleotides read TGTGCCAGCAGTTACAGGGGGACCGGGGAGCTGTTTTTT.

This chain joins TRBV4-3 and TRBJ2-3; D gene ambiguous. Germline CDR1 LGHNA, CDR2 YSLEER. V was trimmed by 0 bases and J by 4 bases, leaving 5 bases between them. This CDR3 has 13 residues. CDR3 sequence (DNA): TGCGCCAGCAGCCAAGACATCCCAGATACGCAGTATTTT. Translation gives CASSQDIPDTQYF.

The chain uses TRBV5-4 and TRBJ1-2; TRBD1 agrees at 8 bases. The CDR3 extends over 15 amino acids. Germline CDR1 SGHNT, CDR2 YYREEE (reference sequence). V lost 6 bases and J lost 8; bases outside the gene matches: 15. The CDR3 DNA reads TGTGCCAGCAACCCGCAAGGACAGGGAGTTAACGGCTACACCTTC. Translation gives CASNPQGQGVNGYTF.